The 21 T cell receptor beta chains below all came from one sample that was sequenced in a study of blood T cell repertoires in COVID-19. Assay: immunoSEQ multiplex PCR; the TCRdb copy retains only in-frame clones and omits some. Found here are roughly 300,000 clones, about four fifths of them singletons; the top ten hold around 10%. The material sequenced was peripheral blood. The receptors shown here come from a woman aged 45 to 65 who had recovered from COVID-19.

V is TRBV12-5 and J is TRBJ2-7; possible D gene TRBD2, 5 bases. Germline CDR1 LGHNT, CDR2 FRNRAP. This CDR3 spans 13 amino acids. Trimming shortened V by 5 bases and J by 3 bases, and 11 bases separated the two germline ends. The CDR3 reads CASGADGGYEQYF. As DNA, the CDR3 is TGTGCTAGTGGTGCGGACGGAGGCTACGAGCAGTACTTC.

The V gene is TRBV6-5, the J gene TRBJ2-5, with TRBD1 matching over 7 bases. The junction had 6 bases not matched to a gene; V was cut back by 5 bases and J by 0 bases. This CDR3 is built from 15 residues. Germline CDR1 and CDR2: MNHEY and SVGAGI. CDR3: CASSPDRAYQETQYF. In DNA, the CDR3 is TGTGCCAGCAGTCCTGACAGGGCCTACCAAGAGACCCAGTACTTC.

The chain has TRBV28 and TRBJ1-1; D unclear. Per the germline V gene, CDR1 is MDHEN and CDR2 is SYDVKM. Deletions cut 11 bases from V and 2 bases from J, with 12 bases between. The CDR3 is 12 amino acids. The CDR3 DNA reads as TGTGCCGGGCCTCGGTCTAACACTGAAGCTTTCTTT. Its translation is CAGPRSNTEAFF.

The chain recombines TRBV9 with TRBJ1-2, with D possibly matching TRBD1 (6 bases). CDR1 SGDLS and CDR2 YYNGEE come from the germline V gene. The V end was cut by 3 bases, the J end by 5 bases, with 8 bases between. This CDR3 spans 12 amino acids. The CDR3 reads CASSAQGYGYTF. In DNA, the CDR3 is TGTGCCAGCAGCGCCCAGGGGTATGGCTACACCTTC.

The rearrangement links TRBV7-2 to TRBJ2-1, with TRBD1 matching 9 bases. The CDR3 contains 15 residues. Germline CDR1 reads SGHTA; CDR2 reads FQGNSA. V lost 1 base, J lost 6 bases, and 4 bases stayed unmatched. CDR3 sequence: CASSLEGTGRNEQFF. DNA for the CDR3: TGTGCCAGCAGCTTAGAAGGGACAGGGCGCAATGAGCAGTTCTTC.

The chain is built from TRBV5-4 and TRBJ2-2; a weak D match, TRBD1 (6 bases). Germline V gene lookup returns CDR1 SGHNT and CDR2 YYREEE (reference sequence). The length of the CDR3 is 16 residues. V was cut by 3 bases and J by 0 bases, with 12 bases left in between. The CDR3 region has the DNA TGTGCCAGCAGCTCCTCCAGGGGCGCGAACACCGGGGAGCTGTTTTTT. Encoded protein: CASSSSRGANTGELFF.

The chain uses TRBV25-1 and TRBJ2-5, with 10 bases that match TRBD1. There are 16 residues in the CDR3. The junction had 4 bases not matched to a gene; V was cut back by 1 base and J by 2 bases. Germline V CDR1 and CDR2: MGHDK, SYGVNS. CDR3 DNA: TGTGCCAGCAGTGAATGGGGGACAGGGGATCAAGAGACCCAGTACTTC. Residues: CASSEWGTGDQETQYF. Full variable domain (outside the CDR3, taken from reference TRBV25-1 and TRBJ2-5): EADIYQTPRYLVIGTGKKITLECSQTMGHDKMYWYQQDPGMELHLIHYSYGVNSTEKGDLSSESTVSRIRTEHFPLTLESARPSHTSQYLCASSEWGTGDQETQYFGPGTRLLVL.

The V call is TRBV15, the J call TRBJ2-1; 7 nucleotides match TRBD1. Trimming at V came to 4 bases and at J to 5 bases, leaving 5 bases not matched to a gene. Germline CDR1 reads LNHNV; CDR2 reads YYDKDF (reference sequence). The CDR3 runs 14 residues. CDR3 coding DNA: TGTGCCACCAGCAAAGACAGGGTCCACAATGAGCAGTTCTTC. This encodes CATSKDRVHNEQFF.

The chain couples TRBV4-2 to TRBJ2-1, with 7 bases fitting TRBD1. CDR3 length equals 16 residues. Germline trimming cut 0 bases from V and 7 bases from J; bases unmatched to any gene: 9. Germline-derived CDR1 and CDR2 are LGHNA and YNFKEQ. CDR3 coding DNA: TGTGCCAGCAGCCAAGATGGAGACAGGGTGCAGAATGAGCAGTTCTTC. Translated: CASSQDGDRVQNEQFF.

The chain employs TRBV3-1 (or the pseudogene TRBV3-2) and TRBJ1-4; D gene uncertain. This CDR3 comprises 19 residues. With 0 bases removed from V and 0 bases from J, the gap between germline ends came to 17 bases. Germline values: CDR1 LGHDT, CDR2 YNNKEL (reference sequence). The CDR3 nucleotides are TGTGCCAGCAGCCAAGAAGGGAGAACAGCCAATGCAACTAATGAAAAACTGTTTTTT. Its translation is CASSQEGRTANATNEKLFF.

The chain has TRBV27 and TRBJ2-3; a weak D match, TRBD2 (7 bases). With 5 bases removed from V and 10 bases from J, the gap between germline ends came to 19 bases. This CDR3 comprises 14 residues. CDR1 and CDR2 (germline): MNHEY, SMNVEV (reference sequence). In DNA form, the CDR3 reads TGTGCCAGCAGTCTACCATCGACGGGGGGCTCGCAGTATTTT. Its protein is CASSLPSTGGSQYF.

This chain uses TRBV5-1 with TRBJ2-1; 10 bases match TRBD1. The trim removed 0 bases at V and 4 bases at J, leaving 4 bases unmatched. In germline, CDR1 is SGHRS, CDR2 YFSETQ. This CDR3 is 16 amino acids long. This chain's CDR3 is CASSLGGTGAYNEQFF. As DNA, the CDR3 is TGCGCCAGCAGCTTGGGAGGGACAGGGGCGTACAATGAGCAGTTCTTC.

The chain links TRBV6-4 to TRBJ2-1; 11 nucleotides line up with TRBD2. Germline lookup yields CDR1 MRHNA and CDR2 SNTAGT. After removal of 7 bases from V and 9 bases from J, the junction contained 11 bases not matched to a gene. This CDR3 is 15 amino acids long. In nucleotides, the CDR3 is TGTGCCAGCAAGCCGACGGGGCTAGCGGGGGGTGAGCAGTTCTTC. Amino acids: CASKPTGLAGGEQFF.

This clone was picked up a small number of times. V and J are TRBV24-1 and TRBJ2-2, with a weak D call TRBD2 (6 bases). Deletions cut 6 bases from V and 6 bases from J, with 19 bases between. CDR1 is KGHDR and CDR2 is SFDVKD in the germline V gene. The CDR3 covers 16 residues. CDR3 sequence (DNA): TGTGCCACCAGTCCGCCTAGCGCGAGGCGTCCCGGGGAGCTGTTTTTT. Translating it yields CATSPPSARRPGELFF.

V usage is TRBV6-2 or TRBV6-3 and J usage is TRBJ2-1, with 12 bases matching TRBD2. V was pared by 4 bases and J by 6 bases, with 4 bases of the junction left unmatched. The CDR3 is 15 residues long. Germline CDR1 reads MNHEY; CDR2 reads SVGEGT. For the CDR3, the DNA is TGTGCCAGCAGTTCTGCACTAGCGGGAGGCAATGAGCAGTTCTTC. Protein sequence: CASSSALAGGNEQFF.

This chain links TRBV7-3 with TRBJ1-6; D is perhaps TRBD1 (5 bases). The CDR3 consists of 16 residues. V lost 4 bases to trimming and J lost 9 bases, with 19 bases between them. Germline lookup yields CDR1 SGHTA and CDR2 FQGTGA. The CDR3 DNA reads TGTGCCAGCAGCTCGTCCCCTGGGGGGAGGTCTTCACCCCTCCACTTT. This translates into CASSSSPGGRSSPLHF.

The chain recombines TRBV28 with TRBJ2-7, with D possibly TRBD2 on 6 matching bases. Trimming removed 2 bases from V and 3 bases from J, with 14 bases in between. The germline V gene has CDR1 MDHEN and CDR2 SYDVKM. The CDR3 covers 15 residues. CDR3 coding DNA: TGTGCCAGCAGTTTAGGAGGGGCAGGGAGCTACGAGCAGTACTTC. Its translation: CASSLGGAGSYEQYF.

The V gene is TRBV2, the J gene TRBJ1-5; TRBD1 matches 9 bases. This CDR3 has 17 amino acids. V shed 6 bases and J 6 bases; nucleotides not matched to a gene: 15. Germline CDR1 is SNHLY and CDR2 is FYNNEI. Here the CDR3 reads CASSTKPGQGMSQPQHF. The CDR3 region has the DNA TGTGCCAGCAGCACAAAACCGGGACAGGGTATGTCTCAGCCCCAGCATTTT.

The V and J genes are TRBV7-2 and TRBJ2-7, with 8 bases matching TRBD2. J lost 7 bases, V lost 6 bases, and 8 bases had no gene match. CDR1 and CDR2 (germline): SGHTA, FQGNSA. The CDR3 totals 13 residues. The CDR3 reads CASRSGGAREQYF. CDR3 coding DNA: TGTGCCAGCAGGTCCGGGGGGGCCCGGGAGCAGTACTTC.

This clone was counted a single time. The chain recombines TRBV7-8 with TRBJ1-2, with a weak D call TRBD1 (6 bases). This CDR3 contains 16 residues. With 5 bases removed from V and 1 base from J, the gap between germline ends came to 17 bases. Germline V gene lookup returns CDR1 SGHVS and CDR2 FQNEAQ. Written as DNA, the CDR3 is TGTGCCAGCAGCCCCTGGGAGGGGGAAGTTAACTATGGCTACACCTTC. It encodes CASSPWEGEVNYGYTF.

The chain couples TRBV3-1 (or the pseudogene TRBV3-2) to TRBJ2-1; D is perhaps TRBD2 (6 bases). Per the germline V gene, CDR1 is LGHDT and CDR2 is YNNKEL (reference sequence). CDR3 length: 13 amino acids. The V and J ends lost 1 base and 7 bases respectively, with 8 bases between them. The CDR3 protein is CASSQGGENEQFF. The CDR3 nucleotides read TGTGCCAGCAGCCAAGGCGGGGAGAATGAGCAGTTCTTC.